Shown below are 5 T cell receptor beta chains from a single sample sequenced in a study of T cells in localized non-small cell lung cancer. TCRdb's table, derived via immunoSEQ multiplex PCR, lists solely in-frame clones and lacks some. The sample lists over 45,000 clones, 85% to 90% occurring once. Specimen: PBMCs, collected before any cancer treatment. The receptors were gathered from a female donor with stage II lung adenocarcinoma.

In DNA form, the CDR3 reads TGTGCCAGCAGCATAGGACAAAGGCCGGGAAACACCATATATTTT. Translation: CASSIGQRPGNTIYF. The rearrangement joins TRBV5-4 to TRBJ1-3; possible D gene TRBD1, 5 bases. Germline-derived CDR1 and CDR2 are SGHNT and YYREEE (reference sequence). The CDR3 contains 15 residues. V was trimmed by 4 bases and J by 4 bases, leaving 15 bases between them.

V is TRBV21-1 and J is TRBJ1-3. TRBV21-1 is a recognized pseudogene. This CDR3 is built from 15 residues. The CDR3, as DNA: TGTGCCAGCAGCAAAAAAGAGGGTTCGGGAAACACCATATATTTT. This encodes CASSKKEGSGNTIYF.

V usage is TRBV19 and J usage is TRBJ2-7, with D hard to call. V was shortened by 7 bases and J by 2 bases, with 9 bases between the two germline ends. The CDR3 extends over 12 amino acids. From germline, CDR1 is LNHDA and CDR2 SQIVND (reference sequence). The CDR3 sequence is CASTDKTYEQYF. As DNA, the CDR3 is TGTGCCAGTACAGACAAGACCTACGAGCAGTACTTC.

The chain links TRBV5-1 to TRBJ2-3; no firm D call. With 4 bases removed from V and 2 bases from J, the gap between germline ends came to 14 bases. There are 15 residues in the CDR3. Germline V gene data show CDR1 as SGHRS and CDR2 as YFSETQ. CDR3 in amino acids: CASSLEAKPTDTQYF. The CDR3 coding sequence is TGCGCCAGCAGCCTCGAGGCGAAGCCCACAGATACGCAGTATTTT.

The V gene is TRBV4-1, the J gene TRBJ2-5, with 9 bases identical to TRBD1. Germline CDR1 and CDR2: MGHRA and YSYEKL. This CDR3 spans 14 amino acids. V was pared by 4 bases and J by 3 bases, with 3 bases of the junction left unmatched. CDR3 DNA sequence: TGCGCCAGCAGCCGAAGGGACAGGGAAGAGACCCAGTACTTC. Its translation is CASSRRDREETQYF.